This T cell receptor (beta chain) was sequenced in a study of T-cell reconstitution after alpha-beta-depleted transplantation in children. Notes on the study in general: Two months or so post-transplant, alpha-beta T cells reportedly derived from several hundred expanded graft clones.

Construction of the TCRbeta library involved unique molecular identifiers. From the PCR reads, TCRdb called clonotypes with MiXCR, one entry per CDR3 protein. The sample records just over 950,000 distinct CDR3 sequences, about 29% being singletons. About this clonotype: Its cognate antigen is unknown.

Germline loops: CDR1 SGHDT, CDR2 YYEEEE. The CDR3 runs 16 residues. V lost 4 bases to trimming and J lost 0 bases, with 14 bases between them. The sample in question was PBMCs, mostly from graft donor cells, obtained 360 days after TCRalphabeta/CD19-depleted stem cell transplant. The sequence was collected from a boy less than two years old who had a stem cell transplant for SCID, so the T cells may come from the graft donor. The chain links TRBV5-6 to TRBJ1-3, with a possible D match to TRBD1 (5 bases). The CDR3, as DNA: TGTGCCAGCAGCACGGGACTCGGGATCTCTGGAAACACCATATATTTT. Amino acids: CASSTGLGISGNTIYF.